The rows below give T cell receptor beta chains drawn from one sample of a study of T-cell reconstitution after alpha-beta-depleted transplantation in children. MiXCR was run by TCRdb on the PCR reads, yielding one entry per CDR3 protein. This sample has about 260,000 distinct CDR3 sequences, with approximately 8% found just once. The sequences come from PBMCs, mostly from graft donor cells, collected 180 days after TCRalphabeta/CD19-depleted stem cell transplant. The source is a male patient aged 10-17 years who had a stem cell transplant for acute lymphoblastic leukemia, so the T cells may come from the graft donor. The CDR3 runs from the conserved cysteine through the conserved F or W. A D gene is named only where the DNA matches it firmly. Size tells how often a clone was seen (once, few, many) or the class of an expanded clone, and some rows leave it out.

d_call clone_size j_call v_call cdr3_nt cdr3_aa
TRBD1 many TRBJ1-6 TRBV20-1 TGCAGTGCTAGCGCAGGGGGAGCTGATTCACCCCTCCACTTT CSASAGGADSPLHF
. many TRBJ2-7 TRBV12-3/TRBV12-4 TGTGCCAGCAGTTTGGCCAGTTTAAGTAACCCGGTTTACGAGCAGTACTTC CASSLASLSNPVYEQYF
TRBD1 many TRBJ1-5 TRBV6-1 TGTGCCAGCAGTCCCTACCGTCCCGGGACAGCTAGCAATCAGCCCCAGCATTTT CASSPYRPGTASNQPQHF
TRBD1 many TRBJ1-1 TRBV10-3 TGTGCCATCAGGGGGACAGGGAACACTGAAGCTTTCTTT CAIRGTGNTEAFF
. few TRBJ1-1 TRBV3-1 TGTGCCAGCAGCCCTTGGGTAGTAGGTACTGAAGCTTTCTTT CASSPWVVGTEAFF
TRBD2 . TRBJ2-1 TRBV29-1 TGCAGCGTTGAGTCTAGCGGGCGACACAATGAGCAGTTCTTC CSVESSGRHNEQFF
TRBD2 many TRBJ2-1 TRBV13 TGTGCCAGCAGCTCCCCCGAACTAGCGGAGGCCTACAATGAGCAGTTCTTC CASSSPELAEAYNEQFF
. . TRBJ1-5 TRBV18 TGTGCCAGCTCACCTAATATGAATCAGCCCCAGCATTTT CASSPNMNQPQHF
. many TRBJ2-7 TRBV5-1 TGCGCCAGCAGGAATACCGACAGAGAGCAGTACTTC CASRNTDREQYF
. many TRBJ1-5 TRBV3-1 TGTGCCAGCAGCCAAGGTGAGGCAAATGGTCAGCCCCAGCATTTT CASSQGEANGQPQHF
TRBD2 many TRBJ2-1 TRBV7-8 TGTGCCAGCAGCTTACCGGGTGGGACTAGCGGGGGGCTGAGCTCCTACAATGAGCAGTTCTTC CASSLPGGTSGGLSSYNEQFF
. many TRBJ2-7 TRBV6-5 TGTGCCAGCAGTTATACGGGGGGCGGTTACGAGCAGTACTTC CASSYTGGGYEQYF
. many TRBJ2-3 TRBV5-1 TGCGCCAGCAGCTCGACGAACAGCGACCTCATCCCCACAGATACGCAGTATTTT CASSSTNSDLIPTDTQYF
. many TRBJ2-3 TRBV28 TGTGCCAGCAGGGCCGTTAACCCTTCCCTTAGGCCAGAGAATACGCAGTATTTT CASRAVNPSLRPENTQYF
. once TRBJ2-7 TRBV3-1 TGTGCCACCTGCCAGAGGCAAACCCCTAACTACGAGCAGTACTTC CATCQRQTPNYEQYF
TRBD1 many TRBJ1-2 TRBV4-3 TGCGCCAGCAGCCAAGATAGTTTGGGACAGGGTAATGGCTACACCTTC CASSQDSLGQGNGYTF
. many TRBJ2-5 TRBV7-3 TGTGCCAGCAGCCCCGGGAGCGAAGAGACCCAGTACTTC CASSPGSEETQYF
. many TRBJ2-1 TRBV6-4 TGTGCCAGCAAAGGAGGCCTTACGAATGAGCAGTTCTTC CASKGGLTNEQFF
. many TRBJ2-1 TRBV18 TGTGCCAGCTCACACTACAGCTACAATGAGCAGTTCTTC CASSHYSYNEQFF
. many TRBJ1-5 TRBV12-3/TRBV12-4 TGTGCCAGCAGTTTTGAGGGGGGCAATCAGCCCCAGCATTTT CASSFEGGNQPQHF
. many TRBJ1-5 TRBV7-9 TGTGCCAGCAGCTTAAGCCGCGGCAATCAGCCCCAGCATTTT CASSLSRGNQPQHF
. many TRBJ1-5 TRBV19 TGTGCCAGTAGTATAGGAGGGGATCAGCCCCAGCATTTT CASSIGGDQPQHF
. many TRBJ2-5 TRBV5-6 TGTGCCAGCAGCCAAAAACTGACGGAAGAGACCCAGTACTTC CASSQKLTEETQYF
. many TRBJ2-4 TRBV18 TGTGCCAGCTCACCTGCCGGGACACTGCTGAACATTCAGTACTTC CASSPAGTLLNIQYF
. many TRBJ2-4 TRBV7-9 TGTGCCAGCAGCTTGTCAGGCAGGGAAGAGGGCAAAAACATTCAGTACTTC CASSLSGREEGKNIQYF
. many TRBJ2-1 TRBV7-3 TGTGCCAGCAGCCCAGGACCGAGTAGAGATGAGCAGTTCTTC CASSPGPSRDEQFF
TRBD1 . TRBJ2-1 TRBV7-8 TGTGCCAGCAGCTGGGACAGGGGTGATGAGCAGTTCTTC CASSWDRGDEQFF
TRBD2 many TRBJ2-5 TRBV7-2 TGTGCCAGCAGCTTACCTAGCGGGGGCGATGGGGAGACCCAGTACTTC CASSLPSGGDGETQYF
. many TRBJ2-5 TRBV5-1 TGCGCCAGCAGCTTGCGACAGCAAGAGACCCAGTACTTC CASSLRQQETQYF
TRBD1 . TRBJ2-3 TRBV12-3/TRBV12-4 TGTGCCAGCAGTTTAGGAGGGGGCCGCACAGATACGCAGTATTTT CASSLGGGRTDTQYF
. many TRBJ2-7 TRBV7-2 TGTGCCAGCAGCTTTTCGCGGGGGCTATACGAGCAGTACTTC CASSFSRGLYEQYF
TRBD1 many TRBJ1-2 TRBV28 TGTGCCAGCAGTTTTTCCCCGCAGGGGGTCAATGGCTACACCTTC CASSFSPQGVNGYTF
. many TRBJ2-7 TRBV12-3/TRBV12-4 TGTGCCAGCAGTTACGACAGAGGGAGGCCCTACGAGCAGTACTTC CASSYDRGRPYEQYF
TRBD1 many TRBJ2-6 TRBV7-6 TGTGCCAGCAGCCCCCCCCTCCTGGACAGGACTGGGGCCAACGTCCTGACTTTC CASSPPLLDRTGANVLTF
. few TRBJ1-3 TRBV5-6 TGTGCCAGCAGCCCGGCCCCGAGGGGCTCTGGAAACACCATATATTTT CASSPAPRGSGNTIYF
TRBD1 many TRBJ1-2 TRBV5-5 TGTGCCAGCAGCTCCGGGGACAGGGCTGGCTACACCTTC CASSSGDRAGYTF
. many TRBJ2-2 TRBV19 TGTGCCAGTAGTATAGATCTGGCCGCCCCTTACACCGGGGAGCTGTTTTTT CASSIDLAAPYTGELFF
. many TRBJ2-1 TRBV5-1 TGCGCCAGCAGCTTTAACAATGAGCAGTTCTTC CASSFNNEQFF
. many TRBJ1-2 TRBV29-1 TGCAGCGTTGACGGGGGGACGGTCTACGGCTACACCTTC CSVDGGTVYGYTF